This T cell receptor beta chain was identified in a study of a mutant IDH1 vaccine in newly diagnosed glioma. Across the study: Commencement of vaccination occurred 4-6 weeks following radiotherapy alone, or concurrently with temozolomide cycles. Points from the study as a whole: Pseudoprogression appears to have had no connection to changes in top peripheral T cell clonotypes.

Time point noted: week 5, during vaccination. With topical imiquimod, each dose of the vaccine consisted of 300 ug of mutant IDH1 20-mer peptide. CDR1 is LGHNA, CDR2 YNFKEQ, per germline. The CDR3 consists of 17 residues. The V gene end was trimmed by 0 bases and the J gene end by 5 bases; junction bases not matched to a gene: 9. As for this clone: Its specificity is unknown.

Libraries were prepared by immunoSEQ multiplex PCR; TCRdb keeps only in-frame clonotypes and omits some of them. The table has tens of thousands of clones, roughly 87% seen once. The chain carries TRBV4-2 and TRBJ2-1; 8 nucleotides line up with TRBD2. The sample here was peripheral blood mononuclear cells (PBMCs), taken from a glioma patient whose treatment included an IDH1 peptide vaccine. This TCR derives from a middle-aged woman with glioma. Some clones in this sample may be carry-over from other donors' samples. The CDR3 loop is CASSQEGSGSPHNEQFF. The CDR3 nucleotides read TGTGCCAGCAGCCAAGAAGGAAGCGGGAGCCCTCACAATGAGCAGTTCTTC.